The following is a T cell receptor beta chain sequence with its context. Its antigen remains unknown. The data were obtained in a study of CD8 T cells in Susac syndrome. Reverse transcription of roughly 0.5 to 1 ug RNA was carried out with random hexamers. The TCR beta CDR3 was amplified by immunoSEQ multiplex PCR across 54 Vbeta, 13 Jbeta. TCRdb re-analysed the immunoSEQ multiplex PCR reads in MiXCR, keeping a single row per CDR3 protein. The data show more than 65,000 distinct CDR3 sequences, roughly 94% seen once. Overall study findings and caveats: It was acknowledged in the study that the number of individuals who were included in its TCR sequencing and HLA analysis was relatively small.

The multiple sclerosis controls comprised treatment-naive patients whose relapsing-remitting disease was stable or active. FACS enriched CD8+ TEMRA cells, while bulk CD8+ and CD4+ were negatively isolated. Sequencing was performed on CD8+ T cells from PBMCs. The clonotype comes from a human donor with multiple sclerosis.

The CDR3 region has the DNA TGCAGTGCGGGACAGCTATCCTACGAGCAGTACTTC. Encoded protein: CSAGQLSYEQYF. This chain links TRBV20-1 with TRBJ2-7, with 7 nucleotides matching TRBD1. Trimming cost V 6 bases and J 1 base; bases outside gene matches: 3. Germline V gene lookup returns CDR1 DFQATT and CDR2 SNEGSKA (reference sequence). The CDR3 totals 12 residues.